A selection of T cell receptor beta chains follows, all from one sample in a study of blood T cell repertoires in COVID-19. Profiling relied on immunoSEQ multiplex PCR, and the TCRdb table lists in-frame clones only, not all of them. Among over 130,000 clones listed, 85% to 90% were seen once. Sample: peripheral blood. Source of these receptors: an elderly woman with acute or convalescent COVID-19. Each CDR3 is given with its conserved first and last residue. The D gene is left open where the match is weak. Clone size is shown for a subset of rows, as once, few, many or a class of expanded clone.

length,size,J,D,V,DNA,CDR3
15,.,TRBJ2-7,.,TRBV30,TGTGCCTGGAGTTATAGCGCGGGGAGGTGGGACGAGCAGTACTTC,CAWSYSAGRWDEQYF
14,once,TRBJ2-1,TRBD1,TRBV5-4,TGTGCCAGCAGAGAGAGGACAGGGACGAATGAGCAGTTCTTC,CASRERTGTNEQFF
11,.,TRBJ2-7,.,TRBV20-1,TGCAGTGCTAGAGGGACAGATGAGCAGTACTTC,CSARGTDEQYF
14,.,TRBJ1-2,.,TRBV5-6,TGTGCCAGCAGCGATGGCTTGGAGACCTATGGCTACACCTTC,CASSDGLETYGYTF
16,.,TRBJ2-1,TRBD1,TRBV7-9,TGTGCCAGCAGCTTAGTGGGCGACAGGGGCTACAATGAGCAGTTCTTC,CASSLVGDRGYNEQFF
15,.,TRBJ2-5,.,TRBV11-1,TGTGCCAGCAGCTCCCTCCTCAGGCTTCAAGAGACCCAGTACTTC,CASSSLLRLQETQYF
15,.,TRBJ1-1,.,TRBV6-5,TGTGCCAGCAGACCTCAGACAGATTTGAACACTGAAGCTTTCTTT,CASRPQTDLNTEAFF
15,.,TRBJ1-5,.,TRBV28,TGTGCCGCGGAGCCCGGGAGGGCAGGGTATCAGCCCCAGCATTTT,CAAEPGRAGYQPQHF
14,once,TRBJ2-2,.,TRBV3-1/TRBV3-2,TGTGCCAGCAGCCGCTCCGACGGGGTCGGGGAGCTGTTTTTT,CASSRSDGVGELFF
14,.,TRBJ1-1,TRBD1,TRBV19,TGTGCCAGTAGTGTGGACAGGGTGAGCCCTGAAGCTTTCTTT,CASSVDRVSPEAFF
14,few,TRBJ1-2,.,TRBV6-5,TGTGCCAGCACATTCCTTGACAGGAGACGAGGCTACACCTTC,CASTFLDRRRGYTF
14,.,TRBJ1-2,TRBD1,TRBV6-5,TGTGCCAGCAGTCGTTCCGACAGGGTTCGTGGCTACACCTTC,CASSRSDRVRGYTF
14,.,TRBJ2-7,.,TRBV13,TGTGCCAGCAGCTTCCGACACACATCCTACGAGCAGTACTTC,CASSFRHTSYEQYF
15,.,TRBJ1-2,.,TRBV7-9,TGTGCCAGCAGTTTCAAGGCGGGACCGAGCTATGGCTACACCTTC,CASSFKAGPSYGYTF
16,.,TRBJ2-7,.,TRBV9,TGTGCCAGCAACCCCGATGGGACACCCGCTCTTGAAGAGCAGTACTTC,CASNPDGTPALEEQYF
13,.,TRBJ1-1,.,TRBV30,TGTGCCTGGAGTGTAAATCGGAACACTGAAGCTTTCTTT,CAWSVNRNTEAFF
16,.,TRBJ1-2,TRBD1,TRBV9,TGTGCCAGCAGCCCCACGGTGGGGACAGGGGTAGCCGGCTACACCTTC,CASSPTVGTGVAGYTF
13,.,TRBJ1-3,.,TRBV3-1/TRBV3-2,TGTGCCAGCAGCCTCGCAGGGGTGGACACCATATATTTT,CASSLAGVDTIYF
16,.,TRBJ1-2,.,TRBV19,TGTGCCAGTAGTATCGTGGGCAGGTCCTCTAACTATGGCTACACCTTC,CASSIVGRSSNYGYTF
14,.,TRBJ1-1,.,TRBV6-5,TGTGCCAGCAGTTACTCGACGGGGAACACTGAAGCTTTCTTT,CASSYSTGNTEAFF
15,.,TRBJ1-5,.,TRBV9,TGTGCCAGCAGCGTAGGGGCGAGGGGCAATCAGCCCCAGCATTTT,CASSVGARGNQPQHF
12,few,TRBJ2-7,.,TRBV6-4,TGTGCCAGCAGCCCGCGCGGGGACGAGCAGTACTTC,CASSPRGDEQYF
15,once,TRBJ1-2,.,TRBV7-9,TGTGCCAGCAGCCCCGGGGGACTTTCCGTCTATGGCTACACCTTC,CASSPGGLSVYGYTF